The rows below give T cell receptor beta chains drawn from one sample of a study of blood T cell repertoires in COVID-19. Sequencing was performed with immunoSEQ multiplex PCR; in TCRdb, only in-frame clones are kept and a portion is missing. Of approximately 260,000 clones detected, approximately 86% appear once; the ten largest clones hold about 5.3%. The sequencing sample was made of peripheral blood. The receptors come from a woman older than 75 with active or convalescent COVID-19. CDR3s include the opening cysteine and the closing phenylalanine or tryptophan. Each record gives: CDR3 DNA, CDR3 protein, V gene, clone size, D gene, CDR3 length, J gene. The D gene is left open where the match is weak. The size field is filled for only some rows; it gives once, few, many or a size class.

TGTGCCAGCAGCCCCCAGGGGACAGATTATAATGAAAAACTGTTTTTT,CASSPQGTDYNEKLFF,TRBV28,NA,TRBD1,16,TRBJ1-4
TGTGCCAGCAGTGAAATGGGACTAGGATATGGCTACACCTTC,CASSEMGLGYGYTF,TRBV6-1,many,NA,14,TRBJ1-2
TGCGCCAGCAGCTTGGCCAGACCAGGGGAAGGCTACACCTTC,CASSLARPGEGYTF,TRBV5-1,once,NA,14,TRBJ1-2
TGTGCCTGGATGGGACAGGGGGATTCACCCCTCCACTTT,CAWMGQGDSPLHF,TRBV30,NA,TRBD1,13,TRBJ1-6
TGTGCCACAGAATTTCAGGGTCGTCAGAGCCAAGCTTTCTTT,CATEFQGRQSQAFF,TRBV6-5,NA,NA,14,TRBJ1-1
TGTGCCAGCTCACCAAGCCCAGGGTCTTATTCACCCCTCCACTTT,CASSPSPGSYSPLHF,TRBV18,once,NA,15,TRBJ1-6
TGTGCCAGCAGGGGGGACAGGTCCGAGGGGGTAAATCAGCCCCAGCATTTT,CASRGDRSEGVNQPQHF,TRBV21-1,NA,NA,17,TRBJ1-5
TGTGCCAGCAGCGAAGGGACAGTAAGTCAGCCCCAGCATTTT,CASSEGTVSQPQHF,TRBV9,NA,TRBD1,14,TRBJ1-5
TGTGCCAGCAGCTGGGGACAGGGAATGTATGGCTACACCTTC,CASSWGQGMYGYTF,TRBV5-6,NA,TRBD1,14,TRBJ1-2
TGTGCCAGCAGCTTAGTCCAGGGGAGTCATACTGAAGCTTTCTTT,CASSLVQGSHTEAFF,TRBV11-2,NA,NA,15,TRBJ1-1
TGTGCCAGCAGCCAACTCCAGACTAGCGGGACCTACAATGAGCAGTTCTTC,CASSQLQTSGTYNEQFF,TRBV4-2,NA,TRBD2,17,TRBJ2-1
TGTGCCAGCAGCTTCGGTGGTACGACTGAAGCTTTCTTT,CASSFGGTTEAFF,TRBV5-5,NA,NA,13,TRBJ1-1
TGTGCCAGCAGCTTGGCCTACTCAACAGGGGGCACAGATACGCAGTATTTT,CASSLAYSTGGTDTQYF,TRBV7-9,NA,TRBD1,17,TRBJ2-3
TGTGCCAGCAGCCCGGAACCAGCGCGATACCAAGAGACCCAGTACTTC,CASSPEPARYQETQYF,TRBV5-4,NA,NA,16,TRBJ2-5
TGTGCCAGCAGCCCTCATGAGGGCCTCTACACTGAAGCTTTCTTT,CASSPHEGLYTEAFF,TRBV9,NA,NA,15,TRBJ1-1
TGCGCCAGCAGCCAGGGGCCGGAAACAACTGAAGCTTTCTTT,CASSQGPETTEAFF,TRBV5-1,NA,NA,14,TRBJ1-1
TGTGCCAGTAGTATACTCACAGGGAGCACCGGGGAGCTGTTTTTT,CASSILTGSTGELFF,TRBV19,once,NA,15,TRBJ2-2
TGTGCCAGCAGTTTCGTCGGGGCAACTAATGAAAAACTGTTTTTT,CASSFVGATNEKLFF,TRBV27,NA,NA,15,TRBJ1-4
TGTGCCAGCAGCTTAGTAACCGGGGGAAATTACAATGAGCAGTTCTTC,CASSLVTGGNYNEQFF,TRBV7-6,NA,NA,16,TRBJ2-1
TGTGCCAGCAGCATACGGACAGGAGCGAACACCGGGGAGCTGTTTTTT,CASSIRTGANTGELFF,TRBV5-4,NA,TRBD1,16,TRBJ2-2
TGTGCCAGTGGCGGGTGGTACCAAGAGACCCAGTACTTC,CASGGWYQETQYF,TRBV19,NA,NA,13,TRBJ2-5
TGTGCCAGCAGCCAACCCAGCGGGGGGGCAGGTTACAATGAGCAGTTCTTC,CASSQPSGGAGYNEQFF,TRBV4-2,NA,TRBD2,17,TRBJ2-1
TGTGCCAGCAGTGGATCTACAGGGGGCGTTGGAGGCTACACCTTC,CASSGSTGGVGGYTF,TRBV2,NA,TRBD1,15,TRBJ1-2
TGTGCCATCACCCCGGCGCGGGCAGATACGCAGTATTTT,CAITPARADTQYF,TRBV10-3,once,NA,13,TRBJ2-3
TGTGCCAGCTCACCGCAGACAGATAATGAAAAACTGTTTTTT,CASSPQTDNEKLFF,TRBV18,NA,NA,14,TRBJ1-4
TGTGCCAGCAGTGATGAGGCAGGGCGCCAGCCCCAGCATTTT,CASSDEAGRQPQHF,TRBV2,NA,NA,14,TRBJ1-5
TGTGCCAGCAGCTTATCAGGCGGGAGTGGCACAGATACGCAGTATTTT,CASSLSGGSGTDTQYF,TRBV11-2,NA,TRBD2,16,TRBJ2-3
TGCGCCAGCAGCCGGACCGGGACAGGGACTTTTTACGAGCAGTACTTC,CASSRTGTGTFYEQYF,TRBV4-1,NA,TRBD1,16,TRBJ2-7
TGTGCCAGCAGCTCCCGTTGGGGGCCCATGAACACTGAAGCTTTCTTT,CASSSRWGPMNTEAFF,TRBV5-8,once,NA,16,TRBJ1-1
TGTGCCAGCAGTGAATTTGGTGGCCCTGAAGCTTTCTTT,CASSEFGGPEAFF,TRBV6-4,NA,NA,13,TRBJ1-1
TGTGCCAGCACTTTCCCCGGCCCCGGGACCGGGGAGCTGTTTTTT,CASTFPGPGTGELFF,TRBV25-1,NA,NA,15,TRBJ2-2